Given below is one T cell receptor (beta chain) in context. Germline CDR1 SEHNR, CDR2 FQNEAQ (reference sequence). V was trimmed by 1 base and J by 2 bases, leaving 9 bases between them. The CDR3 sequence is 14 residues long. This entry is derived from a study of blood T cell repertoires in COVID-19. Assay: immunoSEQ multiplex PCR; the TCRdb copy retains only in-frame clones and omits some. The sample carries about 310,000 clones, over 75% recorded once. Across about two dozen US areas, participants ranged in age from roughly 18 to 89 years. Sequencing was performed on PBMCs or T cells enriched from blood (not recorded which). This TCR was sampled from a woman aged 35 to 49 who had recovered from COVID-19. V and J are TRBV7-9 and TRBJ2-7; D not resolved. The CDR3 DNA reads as TGTGCCAGCAGCTTAGGGCAGGCCCCCTACGAGCAGTACTTC. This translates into CASSLGQAPYEQYF.